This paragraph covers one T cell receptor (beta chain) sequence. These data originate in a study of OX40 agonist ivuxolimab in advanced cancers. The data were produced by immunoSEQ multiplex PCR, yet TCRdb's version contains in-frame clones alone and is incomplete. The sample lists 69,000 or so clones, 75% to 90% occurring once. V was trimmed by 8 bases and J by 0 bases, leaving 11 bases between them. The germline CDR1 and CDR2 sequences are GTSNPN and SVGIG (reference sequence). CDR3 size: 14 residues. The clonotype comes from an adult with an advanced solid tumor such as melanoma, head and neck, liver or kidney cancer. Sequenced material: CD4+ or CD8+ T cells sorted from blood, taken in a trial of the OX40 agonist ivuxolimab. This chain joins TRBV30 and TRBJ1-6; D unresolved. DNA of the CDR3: TGTGCCGGCGATCTCAGCTCCTATAATTCACCCCTCCACTTT. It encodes CAGDLSSYNSPLHF.